A selection of T cell receptor beta chains follows, all from one sample in a study of T cells in Graves' hyperthyroidism and ophthalmopathy. TCRdb reprocessed the multiplex PCR reads via MiXCR and lists one record per CDR3 protein. The data show roughly 700,000 distinct CDR3 sequences, roughly 15% seen once. Specimen: blood. These receptor sequences come from a woman aged 18-35 years with Graves' hyperthyroidism. The CDR3 runs from the conserved cysteine through the conserved F or W. Each record gives: D gene, J gene, V gene, clone size, CDR3 protein, CDR3 DNA. D genes are given only for firm matches. Size is stated for part of the rows, as once, few or many counts, or as a class when the clone is expanded.

D: TRBD2; J: TRBJ2-1; V: TRBV28; size: many; CDR3: CASSLPRGGGFDEQFF; DNA: TGTGCCAGCAGTCTCCCCCGGGGCGGGGGGTTTGATGAGCAGTTCTTC
D: .; J: TRBJ2-7; V: TRBV12-5; size: many; CDR3: CASGLGYFSYEQYF; DNA: TGTGCTAGTGGTTTGGGGTATTTCTCCTACGAGCAGTACTTC
D: .; J: TRBJ2-7; V: TRBV6-2/TRBV6-3; size: .; CDR3: CALRDVYSYEQYF; DNA: TGTGCCCTTCGGGACGTATACTCCTACGAGCAGTACTTC
D: .; J: TRBJ2-7; V: TRBV5-1; size: .; CDR3: CASRPAGGLLGGEQYF; DNA: TGCGCCAGCAGGCCCGCAGGTGGACTCCTAGGGGGGGAGCAGTACTTC
D: .; J: TRBJ2-3; V: TRBV9; size: few; CDR3: CASTPRGGLPTDTQYF; DNA: TGTGCCAGCACTCCCAGAGGGGGGCTACCCACAGATACGCAGTATTTT
D: .; J: TRBJ1-2; V: TRBV14; size: once; CDR3: CVSRQTGDYGYTF; DNA: TGTGTCAGCAGGCAAACAGGAGATTATGGCTACACCTTC
D: .; J: TRBJ2-7; V: TRBV12-3/TRBV12-4; size: .; CDR3: CASSYQALTGTYEQYF; DNA: TGTGCCAGCAGCTACCAAGCCTTGACAGGAACCTACGAGCAGTACTTC
D: TRBD1; J: TRBJ1-3; V: TRBV12-3/TRBV12-4; size: .; CDR3: CASSFRQGGTGNTIYF; DNA: TGTGCCAGCAGTTTTCGGCAGGGGGGCACTGGAAACACCATATATTTT
D: TRBD2; J: TRBJ2-5; V: TRBV7-8; size: many; CDR3: CASSSRAGDQETQYF; DNA: TGTGCCAGCAGCTCGAGGGCGGGAGACCAAGAGACCCAGTACTTC
D: TRBD1; J: TRBJ1-6; V: TRBV5-4; size: .; CDR3: CASSTGQGNNSPLHF; DNA: TGTGCCAGCAGCACGGGACAGGGAAACAATTCACCCCTCCACTTT
D: .; J: TRBJ1-2; V: TRBV29-1; size: few; CDR3: CSVHQGAFNYGYTF; DNA: TGCAGCGTGCACCAAGGGGCATTTAACTATGGCTACACCTTC
D: .; J: TRBJ2-7; V: TRBV6-1; size: .; CDR3: CASSEALTGAYEQYF; DNA: TGTGCCAGCAGTGAAGCGCTTACTGGGGCCTACGAGCAGTACTTC
D: TRBD2; J: TRBJ2-7; V: TRBV6-2/TRBV6-3; size: few; CDR3: CASSYGGEYYEQYF; DNA: TGTGCCAGCAGTTACGGGGGGGAATACTACGAGCAGTACTTC
D: TRBD2; J: TRBJ2-7; V: TRBV4-3; size: .; CDR3: CASSQDPARAGVSYEQYF; DNA: TGCGCCAGCAGCCAAGACCCGGCGAGAGCGGGGGTCTCCTACGAGCAGTACTTC
D: TRBD2; J: TRBJ2-1; V: TRBV20-1; size: .; CDR3: CSARDTQPWTSGRGDNSYNEQFF; DNA: TGCAGTGCTAGAGACACCCAGCCTTGGACTAGCGGGAGGGGCGATAACTCCTACAATGAGCAGTTCTTC
D: .; J: TRBJ2-5; V: TRBV24-1; size: many; CDR3: CATSDTDGGGETQYF; DNA: TGTGCCACCAGTGACACGGACGGCGGCGGAGAGACCCAGTACTTC
D: .; J: TRBJ1-1; V: TRBV12-3/TRBV12-4; size: many; CDR3: CASSLPGVTFF; DNA: TGTGCCAGCAGTTTACCGGGGGTAACTTTCTTT
D: TRBD2; J: TRBJ2-7; V: TRBV20-1; size: many; CDR3: CSARSPPAGVSYEQYF; DNA: TGCAGTGCTAGATCCCCTCCAGCGGGAGTGTCCTACGAGCAGTACTTC
D: .; J: TRBJ2-3; V: TRBV7-2; size: many; CDR3: CASSTFRQSDTQYF; DNA: TGTGCCAGCAGCACGTTTCGACAGTCAGATACGCAGTATTTT
D: .; J: TRBJ2-5; V: TRBV6-4; size: .; CDR3: CASSGNGGETQYF; DNA: TGTGCCAGCAGTGGTAACGGGGGAGAGACCCAGTACTTC
D: .; J: TRBJ2-1; V: TRBV6-5; size: many; CDR3: CASSYQTGGRGPYYNEQFF; DNA: TGTGCCAGCAGTTACCAGACTGGGGGGCGGGGCCCTTACTACAATGAGCAGTTCTTC
D: TRBD2; J: TRBJ2-3; V: TRBV28; size: many; CDR3: CASNKREWILDTQYF; DNA: TGTGCCAGCAACAAGCGGGAGTGGATATTAGATACGCAGTATTTT
D: TRBD2; J: TRBJ2-1; V: TRBV5-6; size: many; CDR3: CASSWTSYNEQFF; DNA: TGTGCCAGCAGCTGGACTAGCTACAATGAGCAGTTCTTC
D: .; J: TRBJ2-6; V: TRBV6-1; size: many; CDR3: CASSVDSSGANVLTF; DNA: TGTGCCAGCAGTGTTGACAGCTCTGGGGCCAACGTCCTGACTTTC
D: TRBD2; J: TRBJ2-1; V: TRBV28; size: many; CDR3: CASSKLAGAYNEQFF; DNA: TGTGCCAGCAGCAAACTAGCGGGAGCTTACAATGAGCAGTTCTTC
D: TRBD2; J: TRBJ2-1; V: TRBV5-1; size: .; CDR3: CASSYEGLAGGYDEQFF; DNA: TGCGCCAGCAGCTACGAGGGACTAGCGGGAGGCTACGATGAGCAGTTCTTC
D: TRBD2; J: TRBJ2-5; V: TRBV10-3; size: many; CDR3: CAISEDPGLAGPHRETQYF; DNA: TGTGCCATCAGTGAGGACCCGGGACTAGCGGGACCACACAGGGAGACCCAGTACTTC
D: TRBD1; J: TRBJ2-7; V: TRBV10-3; size: .; CDR3: CATHRDRSSYEQYF; DNA: TGTGCCACTCACCGGGACAGGAGCTCCTACGAGCAGTACTTC
D: .; J: TRBJ2-3; V: TRBV18; size: many; CDR3: CASSRTSTDTQYF; DNA: TGTGCCAGCTCACGGACTAGCACAGATACGCAGTATTTT
D: .; J: TRBJ2-1; V: TRBV12-3/TRBV12-4; size: .; CDR3: CASILDSHSSYNEQFF; DNA: .
D: .; J: TRBJ2-3; V: TRBV7-9; size: .; CDR3: CASSISTRDGTDTQYF; DNA: TGTGCCAGCAGCATCTCGACCCGCGACGGCACAGATACGCAGTATTTT
D: .; J: TRBJ2-7; V: TRBV19; size: .; CDR3: CASSISPGDYEQYF; DNA: TGTGCCAGTAGTATCTCCCCCGGGGACTACGAGCAGTACTTC
D: .; J: TRBJ1-2; V: TRBV29-1; size: .; CDR3: CSVGGHSYGYTF; DNA: TGCAGCGTTGGCGGACATTCCTATGGCTACACCTTC
D: .; J: TRBJ2-1; V: TRBV5-8; size: many; CDR3: CASSLIEGEQFF; DNA: TGTGCCAGCAGCTTGATCGAGGGTGAGCAGTTCTTC
D: TRBD1; J: TRBJ2-3; V: TRBV28; size: many; CDR3: CASSLNPATGNPDTQYF; DNA: TGTGCCAGCAGCCTAAACCCCGCGACAGGGAACCCAGATACGCAGTATTTT
D: .; J: TRBJ1-4; V: TRBV10-3; size: few; CDR3: CANGHATNEKLFF; DNA: TGTGCCAATGGACATGCAACTAATGAAAAACTGTTTTTT
D: .; J: TRBJ2-7; V: TRBV6-2/TRBV6-3; size: few; CDR3: CASSDPGPSYEQYF; DNA: TGTGCCAGCAGTGACCCGGGACCCTCCTACGAGCAGTACTTC
D: .; J: TRBJ1-4; V: TRBV18; size: many; CDR3: CASSRGTNEKLFF; DNA: TGTGCCAGCTCACGCGGAACTAATGAAAAACTGTTTTTT
D: TRBD1; J: TRBJ2-7; V: TRBV12-3/TRBV12-4; size: many; CDR3: CASSWGQLYEQYF; DNA: TGTGCCAGCAGTTGGGGACAGCTGTACGAGCAGTACTTC
D: .; J: TRBJ1-2; V: TRBV5-1; size: many; CDR3: CASSLEPGRGGYTF; DNA: TGCGCCAGCAGCTTGGAACCGGGTAGAGGCGGCTACACCTTC
D: .; J: TRBJ1-2; V: TRBV2; size: many; CDR3: CASSENPLDYGYTF; DNA: TGTGCCAGCAGTGAAAATCCCCTTGACTATGGCTACACCTTC
D: .; J: TRBJ2-5; V: TRBV6-1; size: many; CDR3: CASRADTGITETQYF; DNA: TGTGCCAGCAGGGCCGACACAGGGATTACAGAGACCCAGTACTTC
D: TRBD1; J: TRBJ2-5; V: TRBV2; size: many; CDR3: CASSERRTGEETQYF; DNA: TGTGCCAGCAGTGAACGGAGGACAGGGGAAGAGACCCAGTACTTC
D: .; J: TRBJ2-4; V: TRBV2; size: .; CDR3: CASSVYNKNIQYF; DNA: TGTGCCAGCAGTGTGTACAATAAAAACATTCAGTACTTC
D: .; J: TRBJ2-7; V: TRBV29-1; size: .; CDR3: CSVEEGGSYEQYF; DNA: TGCAGCGTCGAAGAGGGTGGCTCCTACGAGCAGTACTTC
D: .; J: TRBJ1-1; V: TRBV20-1; size: .; CDR3: CSARDRTGHTEAFF; DNA: TGCAGTGCTAGAGATAGGACCGGACACACTGAAGCTTTCTTT
D: TRBD2; J: TRBJ2-7; V: TRBV5-6; size: many; CDR3: CASSLPGLAGTSYEQYF; DNA: TGTGCCAGCAGCTTACCTGGACTAGCGGGAACCTCCTACGAGCAGTACTTC